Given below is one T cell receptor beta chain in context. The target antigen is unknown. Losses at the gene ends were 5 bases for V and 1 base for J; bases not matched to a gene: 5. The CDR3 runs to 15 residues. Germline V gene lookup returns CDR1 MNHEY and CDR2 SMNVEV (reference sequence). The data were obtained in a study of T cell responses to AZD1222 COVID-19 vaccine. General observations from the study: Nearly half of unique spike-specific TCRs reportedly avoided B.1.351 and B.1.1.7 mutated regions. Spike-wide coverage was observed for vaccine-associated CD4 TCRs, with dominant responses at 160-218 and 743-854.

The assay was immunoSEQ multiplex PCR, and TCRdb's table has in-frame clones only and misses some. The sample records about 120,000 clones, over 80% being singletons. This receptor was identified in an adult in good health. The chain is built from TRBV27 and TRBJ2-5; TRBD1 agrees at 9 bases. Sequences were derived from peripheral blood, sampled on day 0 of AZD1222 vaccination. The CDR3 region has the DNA TGTGCCAGCAGTCCACAACAGGGGGCCCAAGAGACCCAGTACTTC. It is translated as CASSPQQGAQETQYF.